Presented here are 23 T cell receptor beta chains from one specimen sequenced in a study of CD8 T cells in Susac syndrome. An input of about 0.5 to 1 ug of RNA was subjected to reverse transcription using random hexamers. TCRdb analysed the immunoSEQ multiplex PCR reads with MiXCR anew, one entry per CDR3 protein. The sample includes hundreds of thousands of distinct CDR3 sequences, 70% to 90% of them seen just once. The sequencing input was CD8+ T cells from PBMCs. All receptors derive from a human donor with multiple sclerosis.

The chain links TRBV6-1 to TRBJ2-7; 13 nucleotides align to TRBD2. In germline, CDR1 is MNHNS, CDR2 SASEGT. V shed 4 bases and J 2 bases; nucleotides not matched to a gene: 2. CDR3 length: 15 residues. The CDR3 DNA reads TGTGCCAGCAGTGCCGGACTAGCGGGGGCCTACGAGCAGTACTTC. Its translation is CASSAGLAGAYEQYF.

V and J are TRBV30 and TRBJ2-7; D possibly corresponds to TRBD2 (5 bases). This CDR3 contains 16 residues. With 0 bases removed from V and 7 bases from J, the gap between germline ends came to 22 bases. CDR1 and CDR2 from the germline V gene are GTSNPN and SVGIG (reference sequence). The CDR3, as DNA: TGTGCCTGGAGTGTCTCCCAGGCTAGCTGGTTAGGGGAGCAGTACTTC. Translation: CAWSVSQASWLGEQYF.

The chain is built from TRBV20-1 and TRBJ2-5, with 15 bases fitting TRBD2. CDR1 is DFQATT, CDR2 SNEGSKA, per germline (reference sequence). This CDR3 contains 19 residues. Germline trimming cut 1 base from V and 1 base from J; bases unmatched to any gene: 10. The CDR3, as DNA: TGCAGTGCTAGAGGGGCATTTGGGACTAGCGGGAGGCCCCAAGAGACCCAGTACTTC. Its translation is CSARGAFGTSGRPQETQYF.

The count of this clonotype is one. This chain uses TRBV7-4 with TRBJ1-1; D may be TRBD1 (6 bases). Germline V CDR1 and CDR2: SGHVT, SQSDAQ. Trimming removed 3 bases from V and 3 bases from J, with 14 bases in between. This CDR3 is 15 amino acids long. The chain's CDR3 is CASSFNRGQDTEAFF. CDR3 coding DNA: TGTGCCAGCAGCTTTAACCGGGGGCAGGACACTGAAGCTTTCTTT.

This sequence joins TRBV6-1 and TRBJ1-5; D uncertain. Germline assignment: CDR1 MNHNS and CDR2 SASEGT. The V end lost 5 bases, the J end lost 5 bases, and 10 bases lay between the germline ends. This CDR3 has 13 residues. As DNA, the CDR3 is TGTGCCAGCAGTACTCAAGGTTATCAGCCCCAGCATTTT. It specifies CASSTQGYQPQHF.

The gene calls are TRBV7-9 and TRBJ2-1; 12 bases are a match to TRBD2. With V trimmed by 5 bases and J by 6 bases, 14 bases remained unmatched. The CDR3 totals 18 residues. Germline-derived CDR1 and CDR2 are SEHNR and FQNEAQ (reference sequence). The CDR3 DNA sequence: TGTGCCAGCAGCCCCATCCCTGCGGGACTAGCGGGTCTCAATGAGCAGTTCTTC. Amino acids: CASSPIPAGLAGLNEQFF.

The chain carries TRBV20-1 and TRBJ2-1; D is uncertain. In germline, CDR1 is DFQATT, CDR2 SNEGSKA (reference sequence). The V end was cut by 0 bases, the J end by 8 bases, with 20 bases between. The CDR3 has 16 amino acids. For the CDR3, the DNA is TGCAGTGCTAGAGATTGGGTCGGCATTAGGGTCTATGAGCAGTTCTTC. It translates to CSARDWVGIRVYEQFF.

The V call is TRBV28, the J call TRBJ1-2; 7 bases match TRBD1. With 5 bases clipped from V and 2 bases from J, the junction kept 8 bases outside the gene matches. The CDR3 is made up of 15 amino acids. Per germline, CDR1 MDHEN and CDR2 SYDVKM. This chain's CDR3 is CASSMTGTDNYGYTF. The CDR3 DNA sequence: TGTGCCAGCAGTATGACCGGGACAGACAACTATGGCTACACCTTC.

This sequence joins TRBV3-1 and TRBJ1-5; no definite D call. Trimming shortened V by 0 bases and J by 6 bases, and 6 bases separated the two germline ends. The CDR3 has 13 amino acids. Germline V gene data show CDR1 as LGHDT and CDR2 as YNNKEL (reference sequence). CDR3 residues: CASSQDSSQPQHF. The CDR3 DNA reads TGTGCCAGCAGCCAAGATTCGAGTCAGCCCCAGCATTTT.

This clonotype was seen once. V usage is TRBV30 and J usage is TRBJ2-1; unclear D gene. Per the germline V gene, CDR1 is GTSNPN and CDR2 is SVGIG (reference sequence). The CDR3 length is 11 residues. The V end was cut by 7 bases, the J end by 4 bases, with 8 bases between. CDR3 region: CAFREYNEQFF. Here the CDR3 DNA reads TGTGCCTTCCGAGAGTACAATGAGCAGTTCTTC.

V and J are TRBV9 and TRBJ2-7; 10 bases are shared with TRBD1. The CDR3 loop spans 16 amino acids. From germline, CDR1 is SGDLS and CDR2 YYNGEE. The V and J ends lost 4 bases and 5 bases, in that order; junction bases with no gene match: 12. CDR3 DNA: TGTGCCAGCAGCTCCGGGACAGGGGTCGAGGGCAACGAGCAGTACTTC. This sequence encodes CASSSGTGVEGNEQYF.

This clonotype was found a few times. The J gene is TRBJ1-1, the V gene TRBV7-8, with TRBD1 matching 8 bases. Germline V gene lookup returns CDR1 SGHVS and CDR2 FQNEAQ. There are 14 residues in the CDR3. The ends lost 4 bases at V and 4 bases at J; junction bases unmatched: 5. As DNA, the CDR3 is TGTGCCAGCAGCTCCACAGGGGGAGGCACTGAAGCTTTCTTT. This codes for CASSSTGGGTEAFF.

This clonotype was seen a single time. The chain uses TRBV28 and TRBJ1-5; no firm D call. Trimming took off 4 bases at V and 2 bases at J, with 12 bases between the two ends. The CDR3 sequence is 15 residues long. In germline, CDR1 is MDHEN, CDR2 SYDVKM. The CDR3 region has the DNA TGTGCCAGCAGTTCCCTAGCCGGAGGCAATCAGCCCCAGCATTTT. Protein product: CASSSLAGGNQPQHF.

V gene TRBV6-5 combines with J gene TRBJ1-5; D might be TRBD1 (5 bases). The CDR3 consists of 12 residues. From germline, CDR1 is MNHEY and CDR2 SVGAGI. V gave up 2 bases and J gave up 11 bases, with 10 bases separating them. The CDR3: CASSYPSGAQHF. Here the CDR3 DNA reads TGTGCCAGCAGTTACCCTTCGGGGGCCCAGCATTTT.

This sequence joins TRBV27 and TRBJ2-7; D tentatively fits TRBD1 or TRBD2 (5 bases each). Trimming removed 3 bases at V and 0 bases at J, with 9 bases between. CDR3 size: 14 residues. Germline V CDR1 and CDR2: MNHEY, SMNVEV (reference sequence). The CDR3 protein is CASSFSGPSYEQYF. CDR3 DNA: TGTGCCAGCAGTTTTTCGGGACCCTCCTACGAGCAGTACTTC.

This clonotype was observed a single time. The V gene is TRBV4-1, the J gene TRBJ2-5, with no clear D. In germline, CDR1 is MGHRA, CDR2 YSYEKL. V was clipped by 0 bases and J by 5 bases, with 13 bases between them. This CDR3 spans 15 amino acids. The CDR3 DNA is TGCGCCAGCAGCCAAGAATCGACTTTCGGGGAGACCCAGTACTTC. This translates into CASSQESTFGETQYF.

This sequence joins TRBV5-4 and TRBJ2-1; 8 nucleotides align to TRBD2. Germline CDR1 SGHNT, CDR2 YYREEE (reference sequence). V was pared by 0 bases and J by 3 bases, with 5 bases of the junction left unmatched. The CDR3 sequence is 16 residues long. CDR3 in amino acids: CASSLAGLAGYNEQFF. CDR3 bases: TGTGCCAGCAGCTTGGCTGGGCTAGCGGGCTACAATGAGCAGTTCTTC.

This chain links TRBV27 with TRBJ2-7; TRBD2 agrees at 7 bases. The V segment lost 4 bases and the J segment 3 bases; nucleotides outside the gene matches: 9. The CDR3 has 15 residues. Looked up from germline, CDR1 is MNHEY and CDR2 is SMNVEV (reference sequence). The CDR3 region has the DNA TGTGCCAGCAGTTCACGGGGCGGGAGTGGCTACGAGCAGTACTTC. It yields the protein CASSSRGGSGYEQYF.

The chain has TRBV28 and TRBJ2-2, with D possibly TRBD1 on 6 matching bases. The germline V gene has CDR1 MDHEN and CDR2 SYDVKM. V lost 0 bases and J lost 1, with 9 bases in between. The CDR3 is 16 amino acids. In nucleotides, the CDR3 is TGTGCCAGCAGTTTATGGCAGGGGATGAACACCGGGGAGCTGTTTTTT. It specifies CASSLWQGMNTGELFF.

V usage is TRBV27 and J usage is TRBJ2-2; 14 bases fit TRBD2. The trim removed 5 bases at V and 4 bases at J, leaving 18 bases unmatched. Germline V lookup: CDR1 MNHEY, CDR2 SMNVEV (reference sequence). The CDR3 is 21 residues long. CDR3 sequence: CASSPQGPSKTSGRATGELFF. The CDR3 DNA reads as TGTGCCAGCAGTCCCCAGGGGCCCTCGAAGACTAGCGGGAGGGCCACCGGGGAGCTGTTTTTT.

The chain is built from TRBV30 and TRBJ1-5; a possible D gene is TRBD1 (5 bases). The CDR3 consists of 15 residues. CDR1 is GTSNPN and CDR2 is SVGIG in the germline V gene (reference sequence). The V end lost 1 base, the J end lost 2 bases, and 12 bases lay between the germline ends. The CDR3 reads CAWSGGTGRNQPQHF. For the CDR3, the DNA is TGTGCCTGGAGTGGGGGGACGGGCCGCAATCAGCCCCAGCATTTT. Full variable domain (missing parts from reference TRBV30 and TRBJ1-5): SQTIHQWPATLVQPVGSPLSLECTVEGTSNPNLYWYRQAAGRGLQLLFYSVGIGQISSEVPQNLSASRPQDRQFILSSKKLLLSDSGFYLCAWSGGTGRNQPQHFGDGTRLSIL.

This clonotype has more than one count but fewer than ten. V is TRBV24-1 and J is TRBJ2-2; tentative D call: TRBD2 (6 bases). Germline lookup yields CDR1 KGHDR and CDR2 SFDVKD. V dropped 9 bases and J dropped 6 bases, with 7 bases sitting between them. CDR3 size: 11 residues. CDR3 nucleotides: TGTGCCACCGGAGGGTCCGGGGAGCTGTTTTTT. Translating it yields CATGGSGELFF.

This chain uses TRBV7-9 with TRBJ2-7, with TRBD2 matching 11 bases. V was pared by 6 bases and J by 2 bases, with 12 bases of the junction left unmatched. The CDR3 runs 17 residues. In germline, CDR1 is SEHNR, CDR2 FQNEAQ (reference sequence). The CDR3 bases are TGTGCCAGCAGGCCTAAACCCGGGACTAGCGGAACCTACGAGCAGTACTTC. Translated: CASRPKPGTSGTYEQYF.